The 26 T cell receptor beta chains in this list originate from one sample, sequenced in a study of shared T cell receptors in the human thymus. Clones were read by immunoSEQ multiplex PCR, and TCRdb kept only the in-frame ones, dropping some. The sample consists of around 730,000 clones, approximately 85% of them appearing once. These records were also assigned to another study, of human thymus T cells.

Sequenced material: thymocytes. All receptors come from a girl under three years old with a congenital heart defect.

The V gene is TRBV6-5, the J gene TRBJ2-5; D may be TRBD2 (5 bases). The CDR3 contains 13 residues. The germline V and J ends were trimmed by 1 base and 7 bases, with 10 bases remaining between them. Germline V CDR1 and CDR2: MNHEY, SVGAGI. The CDR3 nucleotides read TGTGCCAGCAGTTACTTCGAACGGGGGACCCAGTACTTC. It specifies CASSYFERGTQYF.

The rearrangement uses TRBV5-1 and TRBJ1-1, with D perhaps matching TRBD1 (6 bases). Germline CDR1 reads SGHRS; CDR2 reads YFSETQ. The CDR3 is 13 amino acids. The V end was cut by 5 bases, the J end by 6 bases, with 14 bases between. The CDR3 reads CASSLQEGAEAFF. DNA for the CDR3: TGCGCCAGCAGTCTACAAGAGGGGGCTGAAGCTTTCTTT.

This chain uses TRBV5-4 with TRBJ1-2; D uncertain. V was clipped by 2 bases and J by 3 bases, with 14 bases between them. Germline CDR1 and CDR2: SGHNT and YYREEE (reference sequence). The CDR3 sequence is 15 residues long. CDR3 in amino acids: CASSLTHPTDYGYTF. The CDR3, as DNA: TGTGCCAGCAGCTTAACCCACCCCACGGACTATGGCTACACCTTC.

The CDR3 sequence is CASSLVLKWSYPEAFF. In DNA form, the CDR3 reads TGTGCCAGCAGCTTGGTCTTAAAATGGAGTTACCCTGAAGCTTTCTTT. The chain is built from TRBV5-6 and TRBJ1-1; D remains ambiguous. The V gene's germline CDR1 is SGHDT and CDR2 YYEEEE. This CDR3 is built from 16 residues. Deletions cut 0 bases from V and 6 bases from J, with 18 bases between.

The rearrangement uses TRBV15 and TRBJ1-1, with D perhaps TRBD1 (5 bases). Germline V gives CDR1 LNHNV, CDR2 YYDKDF (reference sequence). V lost 10 bases and J 1 base, leaving 16 bases between the germline ends. The CDR3 has 14 amino acids. In DNA form, the CDR3 reads TGTGCCATAGGGGAGGTGTATGGGAACACTGAAGCTTTCTTT. This codes for CAIGEVYGNTEAFF.

The chain joins TRBV15 to TRBJ1-5; a possible D gene is TRBD1 (5 bases). V was pared by 0 bases and J by 5 bases, with 17 bases between. CDR3 size: 17 residues. The germline V gene encodes CDR1 LNHNV and CDR2 YYDKDF (reference sequence). The CDR3 DNA is TGTGCCACCAGCAGAGATTCCGTCCCCCCAGGGTATCAGCCCCAGCATTTT. It translates to CATSRDSVPPGYQPQHF.

The rearrangement uses TRBV29-1 and TRBJ2-7, with D possibly matching TRBD1 (5 bases). Trimming removed 4 bases at V and 5 bases at J, with 18 bases between. Germline CDR1 and CDR2: SQVTM and ANQGSEA. This CDR3 spans 14 amino acids. In DNA form, the CDR3 reads TGCAGCGTTGTCATACACCAGGAAGGGGACGAGCAGTACTTC. This encodes CSVVIHQEGDEQYF.

The J gene is TRBJ1-1, the V gene TRBV5-4; TRBD1 aligns across 7 bases. Trimming removed 7 bases from V and 7 bases from J; junction bases left unmatched: 7. Looked up from germline, CDR1 is SGHNT and CDR2 is YYREEE (reference sequence). The CDR3 runs 12 residues. The CDR3 nucleotides are TGTGCCAGCCGATCCCCAGGGGGTGAAGCTTTCTTT. This codes for CASRSPGGEAFF.

The rearrangement links TRBV14 to TRBJ2-7, with D uncertain. Germline V gives CDR1 SGHDN, CDR2 FVKESK. V lost 2 bases and J lost 2, with 13 bases in between. This CDR3 is built from 15 residues. CDR3 amino acids: CASSQNYQRPYEQYF. In DNA, the CDR3 is TGTGCCAGCAGCCAAAATTATCAGAGGCCCTACGAGCAGTACTTC.

In the case of this clone: A read error may produce the germline difference seen at one junction end. At the DNA level, this CDR3 is encoded by other sequences in the same sample as well. The genes are TRBV4-1 and TRBJ1-6, with D possibly TRBD1 on 6 matching bases. CDR3 size: 15 residues. The germline V gene has CDR1 MGHRA and CDR2 YSYEKL. CDR3 in DNA: TGCGCCAGCAGCCAAGAGGGGACAAACAATTCCCCCCTCCACTTT. This sequence encodes CASSQEGTNNSPLHF.

The chain uses TRBV19 and TRBJ1-1; no clear D. This CDR3 is built from 15 residues. Germline V gene lookup returns CDR1 LNHDA and CDR2 SQIVND (reference sequence). V was clipped by 4 bases and J by 1 base, with 13 bases between them. CDR3 coding DNA: TGTGCCAGTAGTACCCCCAATCGCAGGAACACTGAAGCTTTCTTT. Residues: CASSTPNRRNTEAFF.

This clone was recorded only once. In DNA, the CDR3 is TGCAGCGTTGAAGATACCAGGACAGTGAACACTGAAGCTTTCTTT. Its translation is CSVEDTRTVNTEAFF. The chain combines TRBV29-1 with TRBJ1-1, with D possibly being TRBD1 (6 bases). V lost 0 bases and J lost 0, with 11 bases in between. Germline CDR1 is SQVTM and CDR2 is ANQGSEA. This CDR3 has 15 residues. The full variable domain, rest sourced from reference TRBV29-1 and TRBJ1-1, is SAVISQKPSRDICQRGTSLTIQCQVDSQVTMMFWYRQQPGQSLTLIATANQGSEATYESGFVIDKFPISRPNLTFSTLTVSNMSPEDSSIYLCSVEDTRTVNTEAFFGQGTRLTVV.

The V call is TRBV6-1, the J call TRBJ2-7, with a possible D match to TRBD1 (5 bases). The CDR3 sequence is 15 residues long. V was trimmed by 6 bases and J by 0 bases, leaving 15 bases between them. Germline V gene sequence: CDR1 MNHNS, CDR2 SASEGT. The DNA of the CDR3 is TGTGCCAGCAGAGGTGTCCAGGGTAACTCCTACGAGCAGTACTTC. Translating it yields CASRGVQGNSYEQYF.

The sample holds a few counts of this clone. The chain links TRBV5-4 to TRBJ2-1, with a tentative D call TRBD1 (5 bases). The CDR3 contains 18 residues. V was shortened by 3 bases and J by 3 bases, with 22 bases between the two germline ends. Germline lookup yields CDR1 SGHNT and CDR2 YYREEE (reference sequence). CDR3 amino acids: CASSSYSRQILFYNEQFF. The CDR3 DNA reads TGTGCCAGCAGCTCCTACTCTAGACAGATTCTTTTCTACAATGAGCAGTTCTTC. The complete variable domain, with remaining parts taken from reference TRBV5-4 and TRBJ2-1, reads ETGVTQSPTHLIKTRGQQVTLRCSSQSGHNTVSWYQQALGQGPQFIFQYYREEENGRGNFPPRFSGLQFPNYSSELNVNALELDDSALYLCASSSYSRQILFYNEQFFGPGTRLTVL.

The CDR3, as DNA: TGTGCCAGCAGTGTGGAGGAAAAACTGTTTTTT. This translates into CASSVEEKLFF. The chain employs TRBV6-4 and TRBJ1-4, with D uncertain. Germline V lookup: CDR1 MRHNA, CDR2 SNTAGT. The CDR3 runs 11 residues. V lost 4 bases and J lost 8, with 5 bases in between.

The V call is TRBV10-3, the J call TRBJ2-6; 8 nucleotides line up with TRBD2. V dropped 7 bases and J dropped 4; count of bases not matched to a gene: 6. Looked up from germline, CDR1 is ENHRY and CDR2 is SYGVKD. CDR3 length: 15 amino acids. The CDR3 DNA is TGTGCCATCACCGGGGGGGATCCGGGGGCCAACGTCCTGACTTTC. Protein product: CAITGGDPGANVLTF.

The rearrangement links TRBV4-1 to TRBJ1-4; perhaps TRBD1 as D (5 bases). Germline CDR1 is MGHRA and CDR2 is YSYEKL. This CDR3 comprises 16 residues. The germline V and J ends were trimmed by 3 bases and 11 bases, with 22 bases remaining between them. The CDR3 is CASSQGTDRGGVKLFF. Here the CDR3 DNA reads TGCGCCAGCAGCCAGGGGACGGATCGGGGGGGTGTGAAACTGTTTTTT.

J is TRBJ1-1 and V is TRBV6-5; 9 bases are shared with TRBD1. CDR1 is MNHEY, CDR2 SVGAGI, per germline. The length of the CDR3 is 16 residues. The V and J ends lost 0 bases and 4 bases, in that order; junction bases with no gene match: 6. CDR3 DNA: TGTGCCAGCAGTTACTCCGAGGGACAGGGTCCCACTGAAGCTTTCTTT. Translating gives CASSYSEGQGPTEAFF.

This sequence joins TRBV10-1 and TRBJ1-1; TRBD1 matches 9 bases. J lost 6 bases, V lost 3 bases, and 14 bases had no gene match. The CDR3 consists of 17 residues. CDR1 is WNHNN and CDR2 is SYGVQD in the germline V gene (reference sequence). The CDR3 DNA sequence: TGCGCCAGCAGTGATAGACGGGTCGGGACAGGGACCTCTGAAGCTTTCTTT. Residues: CASSDRRVGTGTSEAFF.

The chain recombines TRBV5-1 with TRBJ2-7; 8 bases align to TRBD2. Germline V gene sequence: CDR1 SGHRS, CDR2 YFSETQ. With 7 bases clipped from V and 3 bases from J, the junction kept 3 bases outside the gene matches. CDR3 size: 12 residues. CDR3 sequence (DNA): TGCGCCAGCGGGACTAGTCTCTACGAGCAGTACTTC. The encoded protein is CASGTSLYEQYF.

The chain uses TRBV5-1 and TRBJ1-2; TRBD1 matches at 8 bases. This CDR3 region has 13 residues. Germline CDR1 is SGHRS and CDR2 is YFSETQ. V gave up 2 bases and J gave up 7 bases; unmatched junction bases: 4. CDR3 residues: CASSLKQGGGYTF. Written as DNA, the CDR3 is TGCGCCAGCAGCTTAAAACAGGGGGGTGGCTACACCTTC.

This sequence joins TRBV5-6 and TRBJ2-1, with TRBD2 identical over 7 bases. The CDR3 loop spans 16 amino acids. Germline loops: CDR1 SGHDT, CDR2 YYEEEE. V lost 0 bases and J lost 0; bases outside the gene matches: 3. The CDR3: CASSLGGSGSYNEQFF. Written as DNA, the CDR3 is TGTGCCAGCAGCTTGGGCGGGAGTGGCTCCTACAATGAGCAGTTCTTC.

Here the CDR3 DNA reads TGTGCCAGCAGTTACCCCAGGACAGAGCACACAGATACGCAGTATTTT. It encodes CASSYPRTEHTDTQYF. The chain is built from TRBV6-5 and TRBJ2-3; tentative D call: TRBD1 (6 bases). This CDR3 spans 16 amino acids. Germline assignment: CDR1 MNHEY and CDR2 SVGAGI. V was clipped by 2 bases and J by 2 bases, with 14 bases between them.

This clone has a single count. The chain couples TRBV10-3 to TRBJ1-4, with D possibly TRBD1 on 5 matching bases. Per the germline V gene, CDR1 is ENHRY and CDR2 is SYGVKD. This CDR3 region has 17 residues. The germline V and J ends were trimmed by 2 bases and 7 bases, with 20 bases remaining between them. The CDR3 protein is CAISETQTGEDGEKLFF. CDR3 DNA sequence: TGTGCCATCAGTGAGACCCAAACGGGGGAGGACGGTGAAAAACTGTTTTTT.

The gene calls are TRBV6-1 and TRBJ1-5, with 10 positions matching TRBD1. The CDR3 sequence is 19 residues long. Trimming took 3 bases from V and 0 from J; bases not matched to a gene: 11. Germline CDR1 and CDR2: MNHNS and SASEGT. The DNA of the CDR3 is TGTGCCAGCAGTGATGGGGGGACAGGGGAACTTTATAGCAATCAGCCCCAGCATTTT. Translation: CASSDGGTGELYSNQPQHF.

CDR3 protein: CASSLEQSDNSPLHF. CDR3 bases: TGTGCCAGCAGTTTAGAACAGTCCGATAATTCACCCCTCCACTTT. The V gene is TRBV28, the J gene TRBJ1-6, with D unresolved. Deletions cut 2 bases from V and 5 bases from J, with 10 bases between. Germline V gives CDR1 MDHEN, CDR2 SYDVKM. CDR3 size: 15 residues.